The clone carrying this T cell receptor (beta chain) was recorded many times. This specimen comes from a study of identical twins. TCRdb analysed the 5' RACE reads with MiXCR anew, one entry per CDR3 protein. The data contain approximately 670,000 distinct CDR3 sequences, 5.5% to 6.5% of them seen just once; the ten biggest clones take up about 2%. There are 14 residues in the CDR3. Sequencing was done on a sample of naive T cells sorted from blood. The chain has TRBV21-1 and TRBJ2-2; TRBD2 is taken as the D call from the table, unchecked against the DNA. TRBV21-1 is given as a pseudogene. This receptor was taken from a man between 18 and 29 years old in good health. The CDR3 DNA sequence: TGTGCCATGGGACTAGCGGGCTCAACCGGGGAGCTGTTTTTT. It codes for CAMGLAGSTGELFF.